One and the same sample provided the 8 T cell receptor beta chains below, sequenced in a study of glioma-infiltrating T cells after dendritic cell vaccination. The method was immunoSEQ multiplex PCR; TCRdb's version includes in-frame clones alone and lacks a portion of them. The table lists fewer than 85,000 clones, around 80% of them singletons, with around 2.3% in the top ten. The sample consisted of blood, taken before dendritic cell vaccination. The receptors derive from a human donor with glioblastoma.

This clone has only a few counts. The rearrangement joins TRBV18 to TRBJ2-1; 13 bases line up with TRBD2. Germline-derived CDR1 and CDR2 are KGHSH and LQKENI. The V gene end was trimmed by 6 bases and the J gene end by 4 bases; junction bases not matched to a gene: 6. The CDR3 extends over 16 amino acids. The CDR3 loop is CASSPQLAGGYNEQFF. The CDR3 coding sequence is TGTGCCAGCTCCCCCCAACTAGCGGGGGGGTACAATGAGCAGTTCTTC.

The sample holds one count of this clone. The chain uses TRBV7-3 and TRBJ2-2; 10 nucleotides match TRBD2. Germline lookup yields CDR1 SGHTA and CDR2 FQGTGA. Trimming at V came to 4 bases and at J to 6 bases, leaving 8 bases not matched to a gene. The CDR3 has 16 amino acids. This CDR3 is CASSSRGLAGAGELFF. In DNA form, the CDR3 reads TGTGCCAGCAGCTCTCGGGGTCTAGCGGGAGCCGGGGAGCTGTTTTTT.

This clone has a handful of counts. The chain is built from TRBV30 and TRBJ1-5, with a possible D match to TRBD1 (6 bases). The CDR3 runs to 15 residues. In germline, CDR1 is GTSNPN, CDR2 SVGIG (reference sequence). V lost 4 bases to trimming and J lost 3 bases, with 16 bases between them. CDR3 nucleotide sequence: TGTGCCTGGAACAAAGGGGGGGGCTACAATCAGCCCCAGCATTTT. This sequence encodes CAWNKGGGYNQPQHF.

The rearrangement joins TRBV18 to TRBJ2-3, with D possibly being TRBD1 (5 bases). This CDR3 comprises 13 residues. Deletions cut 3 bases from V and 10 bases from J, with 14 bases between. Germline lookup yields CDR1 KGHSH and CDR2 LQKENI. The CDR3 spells CASSPSKGLPQYF. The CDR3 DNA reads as TGTGCCAGCTCACCTTCGAAGGGGCTCCCGCAGTATTTT.

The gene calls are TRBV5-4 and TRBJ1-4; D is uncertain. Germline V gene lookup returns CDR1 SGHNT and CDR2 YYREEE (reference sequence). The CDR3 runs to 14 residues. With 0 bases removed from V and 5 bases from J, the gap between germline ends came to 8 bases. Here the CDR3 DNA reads TGTGCCAGCAGCTTGGGGGCCCACAATGAAAAACTGTTTTTT. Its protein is CASSLGAHNEKLFF. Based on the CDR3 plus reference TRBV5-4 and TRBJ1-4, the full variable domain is ETGVTQSPTHLIKTRGQQVTLRCSSQSGHNTVSWYQQALGQGPQFIFQYYREEENGRGNFPPRFSGLQFPNYSSELNVNALELDDSALYLCASSLGAHNEKLFFGSGTQLSVL.

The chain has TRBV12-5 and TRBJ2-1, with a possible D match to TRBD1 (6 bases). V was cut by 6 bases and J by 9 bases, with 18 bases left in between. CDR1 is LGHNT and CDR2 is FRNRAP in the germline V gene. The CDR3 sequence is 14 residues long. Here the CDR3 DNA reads TGTGCTAGTGGCCCAGGTTGGGGGCGGGCTGAGCAGTTCTTC. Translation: CASGPGWGRAEQFF. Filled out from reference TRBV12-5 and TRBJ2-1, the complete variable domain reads DARVTQTPRHKVTEMGQEVTMRCQPILGHNTVFWYRQTMMQGLELLAYFRNRAPLDDSGMPKDRFSAEMPDATLATLKIQPSEPRDSAVYFCASGPGWGRAEQFFGPGTRLTVL.

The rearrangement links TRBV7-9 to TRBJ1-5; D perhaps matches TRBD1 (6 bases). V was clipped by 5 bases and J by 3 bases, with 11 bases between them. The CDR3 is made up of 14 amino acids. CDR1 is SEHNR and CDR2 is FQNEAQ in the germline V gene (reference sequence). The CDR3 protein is CASSTDRYNQPQHF. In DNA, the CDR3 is TGTGCCAGCAGCACTGACAGGTACAATCAGCCCCAGCATTTT. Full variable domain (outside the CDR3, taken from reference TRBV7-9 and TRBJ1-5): DTGVSQNPRHKITKRGQNVTFRCDPISEHNRLYWYRQTLGQGPEFLTYFQNEAQLEKSRLLSDRFSAERPKGSFSTLEIQRTEQGDSAMYLCASSTDRYNQPQHFGDGTRLSIL.

In nucleotides, the CDR3 is TGTGCCAGCAGCTCCCACGGCGGGACGTCCTACGAGCAGTACGTC. Residues: CASSSHGGTSYEQYV. This sequence joins TRBV7-8 and TRBJ2-7; possibly TRBD2 for D (6 bases). Germline loops: CDR1 SGHVS, CDR2 FQNEAQ. Trimming took off 4 bases at V and 1 base at J, with 14 bases between the two ends. This CDR3 spans 15 amino acids.